Reported below is one T cell receptor beta chain. One base away lies a much larger clone, so this may be a sequencing read error. The sample is drawn from a study of molecular identifiers for immune sequencing clone quantification. Per germline, CDR1 DFQATT and CDR2 SNEGSKA (reference sequence). The CDR3 contains 16 residues. TCRdb called the PCR reads again in MiXCR, with one record for every CDR3 protein. The table shows just under 650,000 distinct CDR3 sequences, with 15% to 20% occurring only once. The sample comprised naive CD8+ T cells from blood, with Jurkat cell RNA spiked in. As to subset: FACS-sorted CD8+CD4-CCR7+CD45RA+ naive T cells. This clonotype originated in a human donor in good health. Some libraries in this study had Jurkat cell RNA spiked in. The chain is built from TRBV20-1 and TRBJ2-7, with TRBD2 matching 13 bases. The CDR3 DNA reads TGCAGTGCTACCGGGACTAGCGGGATAGTGGGCTACGAGCTGTACTTC. It codes for CSATGTSGIVGYELYF.